This T cell receptor (beta chain) came from a study of long-term antiretroviral therapy in people with HIV. Every participant gave one or more pre-ART and two or more post-ART PBMC samples. In germline, CDR1 is SGHTA, CDR2 FQGNSA. V was cut by 3 bases and J by 9 bases, with 15 bases left in between. The CDR3 spans 14 residues. The assay, immunoSEQ v3.0, was run at survey level. The data were produced by immunoSEQ multiplex PCR, yet TCRdb's version contains in-frame clones alone and is incomplete. The repertoire includes some 23,000 clones, around nine tenths of them detected once, and approximately 5% sits in the top ten.

This chain connects TRBV7-2 to TRBJ2-1, with a tentative D call TRBD2 (6 bases). This TCR was recovered from a man aged 25-45 years with HIV. Source: unsorted PBMCs, taken around 4.5 years after starting antiretroviral therapy. In DNA, the CDR3 is TGTGCCAGCAGCTTGGAGGGAGCTCTTCTTGAGCAGTTCTTC. Its protein is CASSLEGALLEQFF. The full variable domain, with the rest looked up from reference TRBV7-2 and TRBJ2-1, is GAGVSQSPSNKVTEKGKDVELRCDPISGHTALYWYRQSLGQGLEFLIYFQGNSAPDKSGLPSDRFSAERTGGSVSTLTIQRTQQEDSAVYLCASSLEGALLEQFFGPGTRLTVL.